This is a list of T cell receptor beta chains from one sample in a study of blood T cell repertoires in COVID-19. This table comes from immunoSEQ multiplex PCR, and its TCRdb copy is limited to in-frame clones, with some not included. The sample has 64,000 or so clones, roughly four fifths seen once; the top ten hold around 12%. Input material: peripheral blood. The source is a human donor in a cohort sampled during active COVID-19. CDR3s include the opening cysteine and the closing phenylalanine or tryptophan. Each record gives: CDR3 length, J gene, D gene, V gene, CDR3 protein. The D gene is left open where the match is weak.

length: 15; J: TRBJ1-2; D: .; V: TRBV28; CDR3: CASSLSSGPSEGYTF
length: 16; J: TRBJ2-3; D: TRBD2; V: TRBV7-6; CDR3: CASSSGLAGGADTQYF
length: 15; J: TRBJ1-5; D: .; V: TRBV27; CDR3: CARALEQKGNQPQHF
length: 13; J: TRBJ2-7; D: .; V: TRBV3-1/TRBV3-2; CDR3: CASSPEVKVEQYF
length: 16; J: TRBJ2-1; D: .; V: TRBV7-6; CDR3: CASSLRRDRGYNEQFF
length: 13; J: TRBJ2-7; D: .; V: TRBV5-1; CDR3: CASSRGTTYEQYF
length: 12; J: TRBJ1-1; D: TRBD1; V: TRBV19; CDR3: CASSRQGTEAFF
length: 13; J: TRBJ2-7; D: .; V: TRBV27; CDR3: CATGRGRPYEQYF
length: 14; J: TRBJ2-7; D: TRBD1; V: TRBV2; CDR3: CASHDSGQGREQYF
length: 13; J: TRBJ2-1; D: .; V: TRBV19; CDR3: CASSADPYNEQFF
length: 13; J: TRBJ1-1; D: .; V: TRBV2; CDR3: CARKQGSRTEAFF
length: 12; J: TRBJ1-2; D: .; V: TRBV5-3; CDR3: CAFPGANYGYTF
length: 13; J: TRBJ1-2; D: TRBD1; V: TRBV6-5; CDR3: CASSDNRGAGYTF
length: 16; J: TRBJ2-5; D: TRBD2; V: TRBV28; CDR3: CASSFPLAGVQKTQYF
length: 15; J: TRBJ2-3; D: TRBD2; V: TRBV11-2; CDR3: CASSPGLNPTDTQYF
length: 16; J: TRBJ1-1; D: TRBD1; V: TRBV4-1; CDR3: CASSQSMGQGHTEAFF
length: 13; J: TRBJ1-6; D: .; V: TRBV5-1; CDR3: CASSPGSNSPLHF
length: 17; J: TRBJ2-7; D: TRBD1; V: TRBV19; CDR3: CASSIPGQGIASYEQYF
length: 13; J: TRBJ1-3; D: .; V: TRBV7-6; CDR3: CASSGASRNTIYF
length: 11; J: TRBJ2-3; D: .; V: TRBV6-5; CDR3: CASDRPNTQYF
length: 14; J: TRBJ2-1; D: .; V: TRBV18; CDR3: CASSPPLTSNEQFF
length: 16; J: TRBJ2-1; D: TRBD1; V: TRBV24-1; CDR3: CATSDRGTGVSNEQFF
length: 15; J: TRBJ1-6; D: TRBD1; V: TRBV6-5; CDR3: CASRPATGYNSPLHF
length: 15; J: TRBJ1-4; D: .; V: TRBV7-9; CDR3: CASSHSGATNEKLFF
length: 16; J: TRBJ1-3; D: TRBD1; V: TRBV5-6; CDR3: CASSPPGQAVGNTIYF
length: 16; J: TRBJ1-2; D: TRBD1; V: TRBV11-2; CDR3: CASSSSGTGMNYGYTF
length: 13; J: TRBJ2-5; D: .; V: TRBV5-1; CDR3: CASSGLAGETQYF
length: 15; J: TRBJ2-5; D: TRBD2; V: TRBV2; CDR3: CASTSRLAGGETQYF
length: 14; J: TRBJ2-2; D: TRBD2; V: TRBV10-3; CDR3: CAGGGGANTGELFF
length: 16; J: TRBJ1-4; D: TRBD1; V: TRBV5-6; CDR3: CASSGETGADNEKLFF
length: 21; J: TRBJ2-6; D: TRBD2; V: TRBV28; CDR3: CASSYLFRLAGATSGANVLTF
length: 13; J: TRBJ2-7; D: .; V: TRBV25-1; CDR3: CASSEAGLEEQYF
length: 15; J: TRBJ1-4; D: .; V: TRBV5-4; CDR3: CASSLAKRGGEKLFF
length: 15; J: TRBJ2-7; D: TRBD2; V: TRBV4-2; CDR3: CASSQESSGGNEQYF
length: 16; J: TRBJ1-2; D: TRBD1; V: TRBV2; CDR3: CASSGRAQDRGYGYTF
length: 15; J: TRBJ2-1; D: TRBD1; V: TRBV2; CDR3: CASSERDREYHEQFF
length: 14; J: TRBJ2-7; D: .; V: TRBV6-6; CDR3: CASSYSGADNEQYF
length: 12; J: TRBJ2-3; D: .; V: TRBV18; CDR3: CASSPSADTQYF
length: 12; J: TRBJ2-1; D: .; V: TRBV5-6; CDR3: CASSDSSYKQFF
length: 13; J: TRBJ2-2; D: .; V: TRBV6-5; CDR3: CASSPPPGGELFF
length: 12; J: TRBJ2-3; D: .; V: TRBV2; CDR3: CASSAGTDTQYF
length: 15; J: TRBJ2-1; D: .; V: TRBV5-6; CDR3: CASSLSMVSYNEQFF
length: 17; J: TRBJ2-3; D: TRBD2; V: TRBV4-2; CDR3: CASSLKTSGTSTDTQYF
length: 15; J: TRBJ1-2; D: TRBD1; V: TRBV27; CDR3: CASSLSLQGAYGYTF
length: 10; J: TRBJ2-5; D: TRBD1; V: TRBV20-1; CDR3: CSAAGGTQYF
length: 13; J: TRBJ1-1; D: TRBD1; V: TRBV5-8; CDR3: CASSNRGSIEAFF
length: 14; J: TRBJ1-1; D: .; V: TRBV5-6; CDR3: CASSLGQVGTEAFF
length: 11; J: TRBJ1-1; D: .; V: TRBV10-3; CDR3: CAISGGPEAFF
length: 15; J: TRBJ1-5; D: .; V: TRBV18; CDR3: CASSPTGGNNQPQHF
length: 16; J: TRBJ1-2; D: TRBD1; V: TRBV4-2; CDR3: CASSQDGARGRGGYTF
length: 15; J: TRBJ2-2; D: TRBD2; V: TRBV10-2; CDR3: CASNPSGGDTGELFF
length: 15; J: TRBJ1-1; D: .; V: TRBV7-8; CDR3: CASSRNTGWGTEAFF
length: 15; J: TRBJ1-4; D: TRBD1; V: TRBV19; CDR3: CASSTGTGFGEKLFF
length: 16; J: TRBJ2-6; D: .; V: TRBV5-8; CDR3: CASSLERTVGANVLTF
length: 13; J: TRBJ1-6; D: TRBD1; V: TRBV6-5; CDR3: CASRDRGESPLHF
length: 16; J: TRBJ2-5; D: TRBD2; V: TRBV5-5; CDR3: CASRREIQVGSLTQYF
length: 13; J: TRBJ1-1; D: .; V: TRBV15; CDR3: CATSRMSNTEAFF
length: 16; J: TRBJ1-6; D: .; V: TRBV5-5; CDR3: CASSLGRQTLGSPLHF
length: 16; J: TRBJ2-3; D: TRBD2; V: TRBV5-6; CDR3: CASSNGLAGGTDTQYF